Only a few counts were recorded for the clone carrying this T cell receptor (beta chain). Antigen unknown. This sample was taken from a study of CD8+CD57+ T cells in acquired aplastic anemia. In the study overall: Average DNA yield from sorted CD4+ and CD8+ cells was about 3 ug. Overall study findings and caveats: Some 31 sequences, all CD8+ CDR3, were shared between patients and controls.

For CDR3 and TCR beta VDJ profiling, genomic DNA was the template used. TCRdb redid the calling of the reads with MiXCR, one entry per CDR3 protein. The sample records 200,000 or so distinct CDR3 sequences, almost 50% being singletons. In patients chosen for sequencing, flow cytometry had shown CD8+CD57+ cell expansion. Every patient had severe acquired aplastic anemia. Material for sequencing was sorted CD4+, CD8+, or CD8+CD57+ T cells (not recorded which) from PBMCs. The sequence was collected from a human donor with aplastic anemia.

The CDR3 nucleotides read TGTGCCAGCAGCATCTGGGACAGCACAGATACGCAGTATTTT. This encodes CASSIWDSTDTQYF. J is TRBJ2-3 and V is TRBV11-2; D might be TRBD1 or TRBD2, each matching 5 bases. The ends were cut back, 5 bases at V and 0 bases at J, with 9 bases in the middle. The CDR3 runs 14 residues. Germline CDR1 and CDR2: SGHAT and FQNNGV.